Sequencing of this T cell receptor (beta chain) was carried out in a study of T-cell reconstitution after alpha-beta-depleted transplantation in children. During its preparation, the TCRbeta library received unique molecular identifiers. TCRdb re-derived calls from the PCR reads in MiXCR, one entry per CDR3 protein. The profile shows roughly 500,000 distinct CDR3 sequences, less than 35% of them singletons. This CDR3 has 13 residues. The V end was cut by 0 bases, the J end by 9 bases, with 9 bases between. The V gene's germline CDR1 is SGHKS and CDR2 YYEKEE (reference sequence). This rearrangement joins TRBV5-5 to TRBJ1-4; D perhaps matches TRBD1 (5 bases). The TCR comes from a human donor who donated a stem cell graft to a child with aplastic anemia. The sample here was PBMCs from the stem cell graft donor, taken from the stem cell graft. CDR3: CASSLVQEKKLFF. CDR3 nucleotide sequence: TGTGCCAGCAGCTTGGTACAGGAGAAAAAACTGTTTTTT. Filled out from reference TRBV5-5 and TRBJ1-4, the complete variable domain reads DAGVTQSPTHLIKTRGQQVTLRCSPISGHKSVSWYQQVLGQGPQFIFQYYEKEERGRGNFPDRFSARQFPNYSSELNVNALLLGDSALYLCASSLVQEKKLFFGSGTQLSVL.